Reported below is one TCR beta chain. CDR1 is PRHDT and CDR2 is FYEKMQ in the germline V gene (reference sequence). This CDR3 has 21 residues. After removal of 1 base from V and 10 bases from J, the junction contained 25 bases not matched to a gene. This sample is drawn from a study of T cells in Graves' hyperthyroidism and ophthalmopathy. Researchers took RNA transcripts and amplified the TCR beta CDR3 regions from them. The HTBI primer set was used in a first-round RT-PCR of the TCR CDR3. TCRdb fed the multiplex PCR reads into MiXCR, producing one record per CDR3 protein. The sample lists fewer than 900,000 distinct CDR3 sequences, about 15% occurring once.

The clonotype comes from a man younger than 30 with Graves' hyperthyroidism. The chain joins TRBV13 to TRBJ2-1, with TRBD2 matching 10 bases. Material for sequencing was blood. This chain's CDR3 is CASSLVVLLAGAENTTREQFF. The DNA of the CDR3 is TGTGCCAGCAGCTTAGTCGTCTTGCTAGCGGGAGCCGAGAATACCACTCGGGAGCAGTTCTTC. Full variable domain (outside the CDR3, taken from reference TRBV13 and TRBJ2-1): AAGVIQSPRHLIKEKRETATLKCYPIPRHDTVYWYQQGPGQDPQFLISFYEKMQSDKGSIPDRFSAQQFSDYHSELNMSSLELGDSALYFCASSLVVLLAGAENTTREQFFGPGTRLTVL.